One and the same sample provided the 28 T cell receptor beta chains below, sequenced in a study of blood T cell repertoires in COVID-19. Generated by immunoSEQ multiplex PCR, the TCRdb table keeps only in-frame clones and is missing some. Among more than 150,000 clones listed, 75% to 90% were seen once. What was sequenced was peripheral blood. All receptors come from a man in his sixties with acute or convalescent COVID-19.

Comment on this clone: Additional DNA sequences in this sample encode the identical CDR3. This chain links TRBV18 with TRBJ2-7; the match to TRBD1 covers 9 bases. V was pared by 1 base and J by 1 base, with 2 bases of the junction left unmatched. This CDR3 region has 15 residues. Germline CDR1 and CDR2: KGHSH and LQKENI. As DNA, the CDR3 is TGTGCCAGCTCACCACGACAGGGGGGATCCTACGAGCAGTACTTC. It yields the protein CASSPRQGGSYEQYF. Full variable domain (rest looked up from reference TRBV18 and TRBJ2-7): NAGVMQNPRHLVRRRGQEARLRCSPMKGHSHVYWYRQLPEEGLKFMVYLQKENIIDESGMPKERFSAEFPKEGPSILRIQQVVRGDSAAYFCASSPRQGGSYEQYFGPGTRLTVT.

This clone was counted between two and nine times. J is TRBJ1-3 and V is TRBV10-3; TRBD1 aligns across 7 bases. Trimming cost V 9 bases and J 2 bases; bases outside gene matches: 4. There are 13 residues in the CDR3. CDR1 and CDR2 (germline): ENHRY, SYGVKD. In nucleotides, the CDR3 is TGTGCCATAACCGGGACAGCTGGAAACACCATATATTTT. Its protein is CAITGTAGNTIYF.

The CDR3, as DNA: TGTGCCAGCACCAACCCGGGACAGGGTAAAAAACTGTTTTTT. Protein product: CASTNPGQGKKLFF. The chain recombines TRBV28 with TRBJ1-4, with 9 bases that match TRBD1. The CDR3 runs to 14 residues. Trimming at V came to 7 bases and at J to 9 bases, leaving 9 bases not matched to a gene. Germline CDR1 reads MDHEN; CDR2 reads SYDVKM.

The J gene is TRBJ2-7, the V gene TRBV7-9, with D perhaps matching TRBD2 (5 bases). The CDR3 contains 13 residues. In germline, CDR1 is SEHNR, CDR2 FQNEAQ (reference sequence). V was cut by 4 bases and J by 3 bases, with 10 bases left in between. CDR3 residues: CASSSPAVYEQYF. In nucleotides, the CDR3 is TGTGCCAGCAGCTCACCAGCGGTCTACGAGCAGTACTTC.

The chain recombines TRBV5-5 with TRBJ2-7; 8 bases match TRBD1. This CDR3 is built from 14 residues. V lost 5 bases, J lost 3 bases, and 7 bases stayed unmatched. Per the germline V gene, CDR1 is SGHKS and CDR2 is YYEKEE (reference sequence). CDR3 region: CASSIDRGSYEQYF. As DNA, the CDR3 is TGTGCCAGCAGTATCGACAGGGGCAGCTACGAGCAGTACTTC.

The chain joins TRBV10-1 to TRBJ1-4; TRBD1 matches at 7 bases. V shed 5 bases and J 4 bases; nucleotides not matched to a gene: 4. The V gene's germline CDR1 is WNHNN and CDR2 SYGVQD (reference sequence). The CDR3 covers 14 residues. CDR3 nucleotides: TGCGCCAGCAGTCCGGGACAGATTAATGAAAAACTGTTTTTT. Translated: CASSPGQINEKLFF.

This clone was counted between two and nine times. The rearrangement joins TRBV27 to TRBJ1-2; no definite D call. The CDR3 length is 15 residues. Trimming pared 1 base from V and 3 bases from J, leaving 12 bases between. Per the germline V gene, CDR1 is MNHEY and CDR2 is SMNVEV (reference sequence). CDR3 protein: CASSLYTRGHYGYTF. The CDR3 DNA sequence: TGTGCCAGCAGTTTATACACTCGCGGGCACTATGGCTACACCTTC.

The gene calls are TRBV18 and TRBJ1-5, with 9 bases matching TRBD1. V shed 3 bases and J 2 bases; nucleotides not matched to a gene: 5. The CDR3 covers 16 residues. Germline CDR1 is KGHSH and CDR2 is LQKENI. The CDR3 loop reads CASSPPGQGGNQPQHF. DNA for the CDR3: TGTGCCAGCTCACCTCCGGGACAGGGAGGCAATCAGCCCCAGCATTTT.

The V and J genes are TRBV2 and TRBJ2-5; 14 bases fit TRBD2. In germline, CDR1 is SNHLY, CDR2 FYNNEI. The CDR3 totals 15 residues. The V gene end was trimmed by 7 bases and the J gene end by 4 bases; junction bases not matched to a gene: 5. The CDR3 spells CASMSGTSGRETQYF. The CDR3 nucleotides are TGTGCCAGCATGTCCGGGACTAGCGGGAGAGAGACCCAGTACTTC.

The V gene is TRBV5-6, the J gene TRBJ2-1; TRBD2 matches 9 bases. Germline V gene lookup returns CDR1 SGHDT and CDR2 YYEEEE. The CDR3 contains 17 residues. Trimming took 1 base from V and 7 from J; bases not matched to a gene: 12. CDR3: CASSLLAGVLIPNEQFF. In nucleotides, the CDR3 is TGTGCCAGCAGCTTGTTAGCGGGAGTCCTGATTCCGAATGAGCAGTTCTTC.

V is TRBV5-1 and J is TRBJ2-3, with 9 bases aligning to TRBD1. The V gene end was trimmed by 5 bases and the J gene end by 3 bases; junction bases not matched to a gene: 4. The CDR3 extends over 14 amino acids. The germline gives CDR1 SGHRS, CDR2 YFSETQ. Written as DNA, the CDR3 is TGCGCCAGCAGGGCGGGACAGGGAACAGATACGCAGTATTTT. It encodes CASRAGQGTDTQYF.

This rearrangement joins TRBV12-5 to TRBJ2-3; 9 bases fit TRBD1. Germline CDR1 is LGHNT and CDR2 is FRNRAP. The CDR3 length is 14 residues. The V segment lost 6 bases and the J segment 10 bases; nucleotides outside the gene matches: 11. This CDR3 reads CASGETNRGRAQYF. Written as DNA, the CDR3 is TGTGCTAGTGGGGAAACGAACAGGGGGCGGGCGCAGTATTTT.

This rearrangement joins TRBV28 to TRBJ2-2, with 9 bases matching TRBD2. This CDR3 contains 15 residues. The germline gives CDR1 MDHEN, CDR2 SYDVKM. With 7 bases clipped from V and 3 bases from J, the junction kept 6 bases outside the gene matches. CDR3 nucleotides: TGTGCCAGCATATCGACTAGCGGTTACACCGGGGAGCTGTTTTTT. Amino acids: CASISTSGYTGELFF.

There are a few counts of this clone. This chain links TRBV12-3 or TRBV12-4 with TRBJ2-1; tentative D call: TRBD2 (5 bases). Trimming took off 5 bases at V and 15 bases at J, with 20 bases between the two ends. The length of the CDR3 is 13 residues. DNA of the CDR3: TGTGCCAGCAGTACGCCCGGAGTCTGGAGGACGTTCTTC. Translated, it gives CASSTPGVWRTFF.

V gene TRBV19 combines with J gene TRBJ2-7, with 9 bases fitting TRBD1. Per the germline V gene, CDR1 is LNHDA and CDR2 is SQIVND (reference sequence). The CDR3 length is 12 residues. Trimming at V came to 5 bases and at J to 12 bases, leaving 8 bases not matched to a gene. The CDR3 DNA reads TGTGCCAGTAGTCTGCTCGGACAGGGGCGGTACTTC. This codes for CASSLLGQGRYF.

This clone appeared a single time. V and J are TRBV7-3 and TRBJ1-1; 8 nucleotides match TRBD1. J was trimmed by 5 bases and V by 5 bases; bases with no gene match: 4. Germline loops: CDR1 SGHTA, CDR2 FQGTGA. CDR3 length: 13 amino acids. As DNA, the CDR3 is TGTGCCAGCAGCACACAGGGGGGTACTGAAGCTTTCTTT. Translation: CASSTQGGTEAFF.

The chain carries TRBV7-2 and TRBJ2-1; TRBD2 matches 8 bases. The germline gives CDR1 SGHTA, CDR2 FQGNSA. V gave up 1 base and J gave up 4 bases; unmatched junction bases: 3. The CDR3 totals 15 residues. The CDR3 is CASSLGRGVYNEQFF. The CDR3 DNA follows: TGTGCCAGCAGCTTAGGGCGGGGGGTTTACAATGAGCAGTTCTTC.

CDR3 region: CASSLFQGQTEAFF. The CDR3 DNA sequence: TGTGCCAGCAGCTTATTCCAGGGACAAACTGAAGCTTTCTTT. The chain employs TRBV7-2 and TRBJ1-1; possible D gene TRBD1, 6 bases. Germline lookup yields CDR1 SGHTA and CDR2 FQGNSA. The CDR3 runs to 14 residues. The germline V and J ends were trimmed by 2 bases and 5 bases, with 12 bases remaining between them.

The CDR3 DNA follows: TGCGCCAGCAGCCACCCGGGACAGCCCTATGGCTACACCTTC. It encodes CASSHPGQPYGYTF. The chain is built from TRBV4-1 and TRBJ1-2, with 7 bases that match TRBD1. The CDR3 is made up of 14 amino acids. The V gene's germline CDR1 is MGHRA and CDR2 YSYEKL. The trim removed 3 bases at V and 4 bases at J, leaving 5 bases unmatched.

V gene TRBV6-5 combines with J gene TRBJ1-2; D remains unclear. CDR1 and CDR2 (germline): MNHEY, SVGAGI. Trimming removed 0 bases at V and 7 bases at J, with 9 bases between. The CDR3 is 13 residues long. CDR3 amino acids: CASSYSRSSGYTF. Here the CDR3 DNA reads TGTGCCAGCAGTTACTCGCGGTCGAGTGGCTACACCTTC.

The chain employs TRBV4-2 and TRBJ1-2, with 9 positions matching TRBD1. The CDR3 is 15 residues long. J was trimmed by 8 bases and V by 3 bases; bases with no gene match: 10. The V gene's germline CDR1 is LGHNA and CDR2 YNFKEQ. The CDR3 region is CASSQIDRGAGGYTF. DNA for the CDR3: TGTGCCAGCAGCCAGATTGACAGGGGGGCTGGCGGCTACACCTTC.

The rearrangement joins TRBV11-3 to TRBJ2-1, with D perhaps TRBD1 (6 bases). The CDR3 extends over 12 amino acids. Deletions cut 4 bases from V and 9 bases from J, with 10 bases between. Germline loops: CDR1 SGHNT, CDR2 YENEEA. CDR3 sequence: CASSSLGGEQFF. As DNA, the CDR3 is TGTGCCAGCAGCTCCCTAGGGGGTGAGCAGTTCTTC.

The count of this clone is one. This rearrangement joins TRBV5-4 to TRBJ2-5; the match to TRBD2 covers 10 bases. The V gene end was trimmed by 4 bases and the J gene end by 5 bases; junction bases not matched to a gene: 5. The CDR3 consists of 14 residues. Germline V gene data show CDR1 as SGHNT and CDR2 as YYREEE (reference sequence). The CDR3 nucleotides are TGTGCCAGCAGCCCTAGCGGGGGCCGCGAGACCCAGTACTTC. It codes for CASSPSGGRETQYF.

V gene TRBV5-8 combines with J gene TRBJ2-2; the match to TRBD1 covers 7 bases. CDR1 and CDR2 (germline): SGHTS, YDEGEE. The J segment lost 3 bases and the V segment lost 4 bases, leaving 6 bases of the junction unmatched. This CDR3 contains 15 residues. The CDR3 nucleotides read TGTGCCAGCAGCCCAAACAGGGGTGACACCGGGGAGCTGTTTTTT. This codes for CASSPNRGDTGELFF.

As to this clone: The identical CDR3 is also encoded by other nucleotide sequences in the sample. The chain employs TRBV7-2 and TRBJ2-3, with no clear D. V shed 1 base and J shed 4 bases, with 9 bases lying between them. The CDR3 covers 14 residues. The germline gives CDR1 SGHTA, CDR2 FQGNSA. CDR3 residues: CASSLGGSADTQYF. The CDR3 DNA reads as TGTGCCAGCAGCTTAGGAGGTTCGGCAGATACGCAGTATTTT.

The chain is built from TRBV5-4 and TRBJ2-1; 7 bases agree with TRBD2. V lost 6 bases to trimming and J lost 3 bases; unmatched junction nucleotides: 9. The CDR3 has 15 residues. CDR1 SGHNT and CDR2 YYREEE come from the germline V gene (reference sequence). CDR3 nucleotides: TGTGCCAGCACCCTTTCGGCTAGCGGCTACAATGAGCAGTTCTTC. It specifies CASTLSASGYNEQFF.

The chain carries TRBV12-5 and TRBJ1-2; 8 bases fit TRBD1. In germline, CDR1 is LGHNT, CDR2 FRNRAP. The CDR3 sequence is 17 residues long. The V gene end was trimmed by 6 bases and the J gene end by 3 bases; junction bases not matched to a gene: 15. The CDR3 spells CASGQGDHRGAYYGYTF. CDR3 coding DNA: TGTGCTAGTGGCCAAGGGGACCACAGGGGGGCATACTATGGCTACACCTTC.

The chain joins TRBV5-4 to TRBJ2-1; 8 positions agree with TRBD2. This CDR3 is 17 amino acids long. The germline V gene encodes CDR1 SGHNT and CDR2 YYREEE (reference sequence). J was trimmed by 2 bases and V by 1 base; bases with no gene match: 8. CDR3 coding DNA: TGTGCCAGCAGCTTGTCCACGGGACTAGGTCCCTACAATGAGCAGTTCTTC. Amino acid sequence: CASSLSTGLGPYNEQFF.